This TCR beta chain originates from a study of OX40 agonist ivuxolimab in advanced cancers. The CDR3 is 14 residues long. Trimming removed 0 bases at V and 4 bases at J, with 10 bases between. Looked up from germline, CDR1 is SGHRS and CDR2 is YFSETQ. Study findings and constraints: At 0.1 to 3.0 mg/kg and by week 6, clonal expansion occurred in CD4+ and CD8+ blood T cells.

Sequencing used immunoSEQ multiplex PCR; TCRdb keeps in-frame clones, though not all of them. The top ten hold 6% to 9.5% of the sample, which has 75,000 or so clones, approximately 81% seen once. For this clone: Antigen specificity is unknown.

The chain employs TRBV5-1 and TRBJ1-2; unclear D gene. The source was CD4+ or CD8+ T cells sorted from blood, collected in a trial of the OX40 agonist ivuxolimab. This TCR was sampled from an adult with an advanced solid tumor such as melanoma, head and neck, liver or kidney cancer. The CDR3 bases are TGCGCCAGCAGCTTGGACCCAGGTCCCTATGGCTACACCTTC. Its translation is CASSLDPGPYGYTF.